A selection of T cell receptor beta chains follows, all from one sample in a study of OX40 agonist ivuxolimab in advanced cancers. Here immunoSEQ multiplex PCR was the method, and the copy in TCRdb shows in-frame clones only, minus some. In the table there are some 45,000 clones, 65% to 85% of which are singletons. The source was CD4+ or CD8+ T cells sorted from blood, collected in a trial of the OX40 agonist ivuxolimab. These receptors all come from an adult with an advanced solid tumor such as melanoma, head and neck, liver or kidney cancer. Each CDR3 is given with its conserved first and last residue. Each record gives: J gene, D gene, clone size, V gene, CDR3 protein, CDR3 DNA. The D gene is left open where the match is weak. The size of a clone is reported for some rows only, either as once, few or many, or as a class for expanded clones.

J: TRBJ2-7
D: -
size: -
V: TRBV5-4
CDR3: CASSLAGGAVYEQYF
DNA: TGTGCCAGCAGCTTGGCTGGGGGAGCAGTGTACGAGCAGTACTTC

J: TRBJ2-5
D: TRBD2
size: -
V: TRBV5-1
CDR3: CASSSGDGRRETQYF
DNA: TGCGCCAGCTCCTCCGGGGACGGGAGGAGAGAGACCCAGTACTTC

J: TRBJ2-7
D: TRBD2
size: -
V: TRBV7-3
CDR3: CASSLAGGPYEQYF
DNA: TGTGCCAGCAGCCTAGCGGGAGGGCCCTACGAGCAGTACTTC

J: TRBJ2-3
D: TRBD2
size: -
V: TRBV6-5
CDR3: CASRPSGRTDTQYF
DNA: TGTGCCAGCAGGCCTAGCGGGAGAACAGATACGCAGTATTTT

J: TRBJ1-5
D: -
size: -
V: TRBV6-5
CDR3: CASSYNQGYPQHF
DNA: TGTGCCAGCAGTTACAATCAGGGTTACCCCCAGCATTTT

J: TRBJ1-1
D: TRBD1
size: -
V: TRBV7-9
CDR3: CASSSAMGQGVNTEAFF
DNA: TGTGCCAGCAGCAGTGCCATGGGGCAGGGGGTGAACACTGAAGCTTTCTTT

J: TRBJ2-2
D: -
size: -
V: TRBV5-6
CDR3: CASSRTDLNTGELFF
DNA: TGTGCCAGCAGTCGGACGGACCTGAACACCGGGGAGCTGTTTTTT

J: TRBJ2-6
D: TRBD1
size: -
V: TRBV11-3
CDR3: CASRQGLKSGANVLTF
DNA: TGTGCCAGCAGACAGGGGTTGAAGTCTGGGGCCAACGTCCTGACTTTC

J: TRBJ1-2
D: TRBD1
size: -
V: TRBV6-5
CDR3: CASSYFQGAVYGYTF
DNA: TGTGCCAGCAGTTACTTCCAGGGGGCAGTCTATGGCTACACCTTC

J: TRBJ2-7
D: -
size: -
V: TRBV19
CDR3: CASSISLGRSYEQYF
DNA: TGTGCCAGTAGTATTAGTCTTGGCAGATCCTACGAGCAGTACTTC

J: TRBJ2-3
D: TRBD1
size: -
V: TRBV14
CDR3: CASSQGQGLGSTDTQYF
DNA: TGTGCCAGCAGCCAAGGACAGGGTCTTGGTAGCACAGATACGCAGTATTTT

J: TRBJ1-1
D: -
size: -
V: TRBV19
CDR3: CASMGRARNTEAFF
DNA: TGTGCCAGTATGGGCCGGGCGCGAAACACTGAAGCTTTCTTT

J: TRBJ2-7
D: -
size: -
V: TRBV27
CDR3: CASSLNDWTYEQYF
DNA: TGTGCCAGCAGTTTAAACGACTGGACCTACGAGCAGTACTTC

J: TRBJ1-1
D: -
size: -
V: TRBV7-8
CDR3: CASSPKPNRVMNTEAFF
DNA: TGTGCCAGCAGCCCCAAACCTAACAGGGTCATGAACACTGAAGCTTTCTTT

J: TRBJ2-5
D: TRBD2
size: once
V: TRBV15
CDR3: CATSKKRGGSSQETQYF
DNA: TGTGCCACCAGCAAAAAGCGGGGCGGGAGTTCCCAAGAGACCCAGTACTTC

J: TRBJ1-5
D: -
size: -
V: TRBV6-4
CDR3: CASSEWGSGQPQHF
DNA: TGTGCCAGCAGTGAATGGGGGTCGGGACAGCCCCAGCATTTT

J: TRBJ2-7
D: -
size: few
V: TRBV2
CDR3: CASSEDTTYEQYF
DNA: TGTGCCAGCAGTGAGGACACCACCTACGAGCAGTACTTC

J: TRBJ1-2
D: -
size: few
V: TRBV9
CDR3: CASSPHITGYYGYTF
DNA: TGTGCCAGCAGCCCCCACATCACAGGGTACTATGGCTACACCTTC

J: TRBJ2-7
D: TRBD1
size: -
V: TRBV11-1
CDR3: CASSPRTGTLYEQYF
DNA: TGTGCCAGCAGCCCACGGACAGGGACTCTCTACGAGCAGTACTTC

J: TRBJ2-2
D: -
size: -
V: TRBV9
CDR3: CASSVDWNTGELFF
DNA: TGTGCCAGCAGCGTAGACTGGAACACCGGGGAGCTGTTTTTT

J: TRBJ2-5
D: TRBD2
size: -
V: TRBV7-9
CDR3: CASSLASGRGRETQYF
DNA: TGTGCCAGCAGCTTGGCTAGCGGGAGAGGCCGAGAGACCCAGTACTTC

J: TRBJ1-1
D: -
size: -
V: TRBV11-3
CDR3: CASSLYMNTEAFF
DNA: TGTGCCAGCAGCTTGTACATGAACACTGAAGCTTTCTTT

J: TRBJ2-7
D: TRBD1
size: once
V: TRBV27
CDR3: CASSLQQGYEQYF
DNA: TGTGCCAGCAGTTTACAACAGGGGTACGAGCAGTACTTC

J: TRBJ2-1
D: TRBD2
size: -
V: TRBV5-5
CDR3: CASRRWGLAGDSEQFF
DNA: TGTGCCAGCAGGCGATGGGGACTAGCGGGAGATAGTGAGCAGTTCTTC

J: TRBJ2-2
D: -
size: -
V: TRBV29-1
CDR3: CSVFAGWGTGELFF
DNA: TGCAGCGTTTTCGCGGGATGGGGCACCGGGGAGCTGTTTTTT